The source of this T cell receptor (beta chain) is a study of cytomegalovirus exposure and HLA in healthy donors. The CDR3 sequence is 20 residues long. The primer mix had 60 Vbeta and 13 Jbeta primers. Some clones are missing from TCRdb's copy, which holds only in-frame ones; the method was immunoSEQ multiplex PCR. The sample holds over 150,000 clones; 81% are singletons and the top ten take 2% to 2.5%. The chain joins TRBV21-1 to TRBJ1-1; the table gives TRBD1 as D, unverified against the DNA. TRBV21-1 is given as a pseudogene. The sample comprised PBMCs. The sequence came from a woman younger than 45 in good health and CMV-seronegative. The CDR3 spells CASSKIPHRERWYMNTEAFF. In DNA form, the CDR3 reads TGTGCCAGCAGCAAAATCCCTCACAGGGAGAGATGGTATATGAACACTGAAGCTTTCTTT.